The 9 T cell receptor beta chains below all came from one sample that was sequenced in a study of T cells in localized non-small cell lung cancer. Profiling relied on immunoSEQ multiplex PCR, and the TCRdb table lists in-frame clones only, not all of them. The top ten clones hold less than 9% of a sample with about 36,000 clones, around 88% of them seen once. This specimen consisted of peripheral blood, obtained before any cancer treatment. The receptors stem from a woman aged 40 to 75 with stage I lung adenocarcinoma.

On this clone: This sample includes further DNA sequences coding for the same CDR3. V usage is TRBV19 and J usage is TRBJ1-1, with a weak D call TRBD1 (5 bases). With 4 bases removed from V and 1 base from J, the gap between germline ends came to 7 bases. The CDR3 is 13 residues long. Per germline, CDR1 LNHDA and CDR2 SQIVND (reference sequence). CDR3 region: CASSRDRNTEAFF. In nucleotides, the CDR3 is TGTGCCAGTAGTAGGGACCGGAACACTGAAGCTTTCTTT.

The chain recombines TRBV11-2 with TRBJ1-4; tentative D call: TRBD1 (5 bases). The CDR3 length is 15 residues. Germline V gene lookup returns CDR1 SGHAT and CDR2 FQNNGV. V was shortened by 5 bases and J by 4 bases, with 14 bases between the two germline ends. In DNA form, the CDR3 reads TGTGCCAGCAGCCCCCAACGGGGGATTAATGAAAAACTGTTTTTT. Translation gives CASSPQRGINEKLFF.

The chain carries TRBV11-2 and TRBJ2-7, with D maybe TRBD2 (5 bases). The CDR3 has 16 residues. V lost 3 bases, J lost 5 bases, and 20 bases lay in between. CDR1 and CDR2 from the germline V gene are SGHAT and FQNNGV. CDR3 nucleotides: TGTGCCAGCAGCTTTGGGCGAACTAGGGCCACCGACGAGCAGTACTTC. Encoded protein: CASSFGRTRATDEQYF.

In nucleotides, the CDR3 is TGTGCCAGCAGTCCCTCCCGTCCAGATACGCAGTATTTT. Translating it yields CASSPSRPDTQYF. The J gene is TRBJ2-3, the V gene TRBV28; the D is unclear. Germline V gives CDR1 MDHEN, CDR2 SYDVKM. The CDR3 contains 13 residues. The V gene lost 5 bases and the J gene lost 4 bases, with 10 bases spanning the gap.

The chain carries TRBV5-5 and TRBJ2-1; D ambiguous. CDR3 length equals 17 residues. V was shortened by 0 bases and J by 2 bases, with 15 bases between the two germline ends. Germline V gene sequence: CDR1 SGHKS, CDR2 YYEKEE (reference sequence). The CDR3, as DNA: TGTGCCAGCAGCTTGGGGGTCACCTCCCCTACCTACAATGAGCAGTTCTTC. This codes for CASSLGVTSPTYNEQFF. The variable domain in full, with the rest retrieved from reference TRBV5-5 and TRBJ2-1, is DAGVTQSPTHLIKTRGQQVTLRCSPISGHKSVSWYQQVLGQGPQFIFQYYEKEERGRGNFPDRFSARQFPNYSSELNVNALLLGDSALYLCASSLGVTSPTYNEQFFGPGTRLTVL.

This clone was counted only a few times. J is TRBJ2-3 and V is TRBV9; maybe TRBD2 (6 bases). Trimming took off 0 bases at V and 4 bases at J, with 9 bases between the two ends. The CDR3 has 14 residues. Germline CDR1 is SGDLS and CDR2 is YYNGEE. CDR3 nucleotides: TGTGCCAGCAGCGTAGCTACTAGCTCAGATACGCAGTATTTT. Protein sequence: CASSVATSSDTQYF.

J is TRBJ2-2 and V is TRBV7-3; D possibly matches TRBD1 or TRBD2 (5 bases each). Per the germline V gene, CDR1 is SGHTA and CDR2 is FQGTGA. The V end was cut by 5 bases, the J end by 4 bases, with 17 bases between. The CDR3 has 16 residues. DNA of the CDR3: TGTGCCAGCAGCCCGGGGCGAGGGGTGGGCACCGGGGAGCTGTTTTTT. Its protein is CASSPGRGVGTGELFF.

This clone occurred a few times. The chain has TRBV30 and TRBJ1-6; weak D call: TRBD1 (5 bases). Trimming removed 3 bases from V and 7 bases from J, with 16 bases in between. The CDR3 has 15 amino acids. CDR1 and CDR2 from the germline V gene are GTSNPN and SVGIG (reference sequence). The CDR3 DNA is TGTGCCTGGAGGCGCCTCGACAGTAAGAATTCACCCCTCCACTTT. This gives the protein CAWRRLDSKNSPLHF.

This rearrangement joins TRBV6-5 to TRBJ2-2; 11 nucleotides align to TRBD2. Germline V gives CDR1 MNHEY, CDR2 SVGAGI. The CDR3 is 15 amino acids. V lost 5 bases and J lost 3; bases outside the gene matches: 2. For the CDR3, the DNA is TGTGCCAGCAGTCTTAGCGGGGGGGACACCGGGGAGCTGTTTTTT. It codes for CASSLSGGDTGELFF.